A single sample gave rise to the 32 T cell receptor beta chains below, sequenced in a study of shared clonotypes between healthy human individuals (dated by TCRdb to about 2020). Preparation of the library involved the immunoSEQ multiplex PCR assay. The table was pulled from immuneACCESS by TCRdb, which kept in-frame rearrangements only. Such tables lose some clones; where checked, under half of the loss comes from unresolved V genes, and the rest has no known cause. For this sample the table gives a few hundred thousand clones, of which roughly 96% were detected only once. More than 0.3% of the sample belongs to the ten largest clones. Sequenced input: memory CD8+ T cells sorted from blood. Sample cell subset or site, as interpreted from the label and publication: CD45RO+ cells pooled with CCR7-negative TemRA cells. The receptors derive from a man aged 25 to 45 in good health.

This clone was recorded only once. The rearrangement links TRBV19 to TRBJ1-5, with D unresolved. V dropped 3 bases and J dropped 7 bases, with 10 bases sitting between them. The CDR3 is 13 residues long. CDR1 and CDR2 from the germline V gene are LNHDA and SQIVND (reference sequence). CDR3 sequence (DNA): TGTGCCAGTAGTATTTTCGGGCCGCAGCCCCAGCATTTT. Its translation: CASSIFGPQPQHF.

The chain has TRBV28 and TRBJ1-2; 7 bases agree with TRBD1. Germline V gene data show CDR1 as MDHEN and CDR2 as SYDVKM. V dropped 4 bases and J dropped 6; count of bases not matched to a gene: 5. This CDR3 is built from 13 residues. CDR3 nucleotides: TGTGCCAGCAGTTATGGGACAGTCGATGGCTACACCTTC. Amino acids: CASSYGTVDGYTF.

The genes are TRBV28 and TRBJ1-4; D unresolved. Germline V gives CDR1 MDHEN, CDR2 SYDVKM. V lost 6 bases and J 3 bases, leaving 8 bases between the germline ends. The CDR3 is made up of 13 amino acids. The CDR3 DNA reads TGTGCCAGCAGCCCGGACTCTAATGAAAAACTGTTTTTT. This codes for CASSPDSNEKLFF. The complete variable domain, with remaining parts taken from reference TRBV28 and TRBJ1-4, reads DVKVTQSSRYLVKRTGEKVFLECVQDMDHENMFWYRQDPGLGLRLIYFSYDVKMKEKGDIPEGYSVSREKKERFSLILESASTNQTSMYLCASSPDSNEKLFFGSGTQLSVL.

This rearrangement joins TRBV5-1 to TRBJ2-1; D is unresolved. V gave up 2 bases and J gave up 7 bases, with 16 bases separating them. CDR1 is SGHRS, CDR2 YFSETQ, per germline. CDR3 length: 15 amino acids. The CDR3 region has the DNA TGCGCCAGCAGCTTTTTCGGTCTAGAGCTAAATGAGCAGTTCTTC. This translates into CASSFFGLELNEQFF.

The CDR3: CSGLAGARETQYF. In DNA, the CDR3 is TGCAGCGGGTTAGCGGGAGCGCGCGAGACCCAGTACTTC. This chain uses TRBV29-1 with TRBJ2-5; 9 nucleotides line up with TRBD2. Germline assignment: CDR1 SQVTM and CDR2 ANQGSEA. Trimming cost V 7 bases and J 5 bases; bases outside gene matches: 8. The CDR3 spans 13 residues. The variable domain in full, completed from reference TRBV29-1 and TRBJ2-5, reads SAVISQKPSRDICQRGTSLTIQCQVDSQVTMMFWYRQQPGQSLTLIATANQGSEATYESGFVIDKFPISRPNLTFSTLTVSNMSPEDSSIYLCSGLAGARETQYFGPGTRLLVL.

The J gene is TRBJ1-5, the V gene TRBV30; a weak D match, TRBD1 (5 bases). V lost 1 base, J lost 8 bases, and 12 bases lay in between. Germline values: CDR1 GTSNPN, CDR2 SVGIG (reference sequence). The CDR3 runs to 13 residues. The CDR3 loop is CAWSDWGREPQHF. The DNA of the CDR3 is TGTGCCTGGAGTGATTGGGGGAGGGAGCCCCAGCATTTT.

This sequence joins TRBV5-1 and TRBJ2-5; TRBD2 matches at 13 bases. The V gene end was trimmed by 2 bases and the J gene end by 5 bases; junction bases not matched to a gene: 9. The CDR3 length is 17 residues. From germline, CDR1 is SGHRS and CDR2 YFSETQ. DNA for the CDR3: TGCGCCAGCAGCTTACCGGGACTAGCGGGATCCGGGGAGACCCAGTACTTC. Its protein is CASSLPGLAGSGETQYF.

This rearrangement joins TRBV18 to TRBJ2-3; 7 positions match TRBD1. There are 15 residues in the CDR3. Germline trimming cut 10 bases from V and 4 bases from J; bases unmatched to any gene: 14. Germline V lookup: CDR1 KGHSH, CDR2 LQKENI. The CDR3 DNA is TGTGCCACCTCCGACAGGGCATCATTCCCAGATACGCAGTATTTT. Translated: CATSDRASFPDTQYF.

This clone has only one observation. V gene TRBV28 combines with J gene TRBJ2-1; TRBD2 matches 11 bases. The CDR3 runs 13 residues. Germline CDR1 MDHEN, CDR2 SYDVKM. V shed 8 bases, J shed 8 bases, and the junction held 5 bases outside the gene matches. The CDR3 bases are TGTGCCAGCCGACTAGCGGGGTCCCATGAGCAGTTCTTC. This sequence encodes CASRLAGSHEQFF.

V usage is TRBV5-1 and J usage is TRBJ2-7; TRBD2 agrees at 10 bases. The CDR3 sequence is 16 residues long. From germline, CDR1 is SGHRS and CDR2 YFSETQ. Trimming removed 3 bases from V and 6 bases from J; junction bases left unmatched: 12. CDR3 nucleotide sequence: TGCGCCAGCAGCTGGATTATAGCGGGAGGTGGGTCCGAGCAGTACTTC. Translated: CASSWIIAGGGSEQYF.

To note about this clone: At one of its ends the junction is not consistent with the germline gene, which may arise from a read error. The rearrangement uses TRBV14 and TRBJ2-5; D is undetermined. This CDR3 has 10 residues. Germline V gene sequence: CDR1 SGHDN, CDR2 FVKESK. Written as DNA, the CDR3 is TGTGCCAGCAGACAAGAGACCCAGTACTTC. Its protein product is CASRQETQYF.

The rearrangement links TRBV9 to TRBJ2-7; TRBD2 matches 10 bases. With 0 bases clipped from V and 2 bases from J, the junction kept 2 bases outside the gene matches. This CDR3 comprises 15 residues. CDR1 and CDR2 from the germline V gene are SGDLS and YYNGEE. The CDR3 loop reads CASSVDGTSAYEQYF. For the CDR3, the DNA is TGTGCCAGCAGCGTAGACGGGACTAGCGCCTACGAGCAGTACTTC.

This chain joins TRBV7-3 and TRBJ2-2, with D hard to call. Deletions cut 5 bases from V and 3 bases from J, with 4 bases between. The CDR3 covers 12 residues. Per germline, CDR1 SGHTA and CDR2 FQGTGA. CDR3 amino acids: CASSPDTGELFF. In DNA, the CDR3 is TGTGCCAGCAGCCCCGACACCGGGGAGCTGTTTTTT.

The rearrangement joins TRBV5-1 to TRBJ2-2, with D perhaps TRBD1 (6 bases). Trimming removed 3 bases at V and 0 bases at J, with 12 bases between. CDR1 and CDR2 from the germline V gene are SGHRS and YFSETQ. This CDR3 region has 16 residues. The CDR3 reads CASSSNTGSNTGELFF. The DNA for the CDR3 is TGCGCCAGCAGCTCCAATACAGGGTCGAACACCGGGGAGCTGTTTTTT.

The rearrangement links TRBV19 to TRBJ2-6; TRBD1 aligns across 8 bases. CDR1 LNHDA and CDR2 SQIVND come from the germline V gene (reference sequence). The V gene end was trimmed by 7 bases and the J gene end by 3 bases; junction bases not matched to a gene: 14. This CDR3 region has 18 residues. CDR3 sequence (DNA): TGTGCCAGTACCCCCATTTGGGACAGGTTTAATGGGGCCAACGTCCTGACTTTC. It codes for CASTPIWDRFNGANVLTF. Filled out from reference TRBV19 and TRBJ2-6, the complete variable domain reads DGGITQSPKYLFRKEGQNVTLSCEQNLNHDAMYWYRQDPGQGLRLIYYSQIVNDFQKGDIAEGYSVSREKKESFPLTVTSAQKNPTAFYLCASTPIWDRFNGANVLTFGAGSRLTVL.

CDR3 protein: CASSPLASSTDTQYF. In DNA, the CDR3 is TGTGCCAGCAGTCCGCTAGCGTCTAGCACAGATACGCAGTATTTT. This chain joins TRBV28 and TRBJ2-3, with D possibly matching TRBD2 (6 bases). Trimming took 5 bases from V and 0 from J, leaving 12 bases between them. The CDR3 spans 15 residues. Germline V CDR1 and CDR2: MDHEN, SYDVKM.

The rearrangement joins TRBV7-9 to TRBJ1-3, with 9 bases that match TRBD1. This CDR3 is 17 amino acids long. V was clipped by 6 bases and J by 2 bases; unmatched bases: 11. The germline gives CDR1 SEHNR, CDR2 FQNEAQ (reference sequence). CDR3: CASRPDLGTGTGNTIYF. CDR3 DNA sequence: TGTGCCAGCAGGCCCGATCTAGGGACAGGGACTGGAAACACCATATATTTT.

J is TRBJ2-1 and V is TRBV28; D not certain. The germline V gene encodes CDR1 MDHEN and CDR2 SYDVKM. V was cut by 3 bases and J by 6 bases, with 9 bases left in between. This CDR3 spans 13 amino acids. The CDR3 DNA follows: TGTGCCAGCAGTTTGAGTACCGCCAATGAGCAGTTCTTC. It translates to CASSLSTANEQFF.

The chain carries TRBV10-1 and TRBJ2-7, with D tentatively TRBD1 (6 bases). This CDR3 has 14 residues. Trimming cost V 0 bases and J 3 bases, with 9 bases left between them. CDR1 and CDR2 from the germline V gene are WNHNN and SYGVQD (reference sequence). The CDR3 is CASSESLGGYEQYF. The CDR3 DNA reads as TGCGCCAGCAGTGAGTCTTTAGGGGGCTACGAGCAGTACTTC.

V usage is TRBV4-1 and J usage is TRBJ2-7, with TRBD2 matching 15 bases. Losses at the gene ends were 4 bases for V and 2 bases for J; bases not matched to a gene: 6. CDR3 length: 17 amino acids. Germline CDR1 reads MGHRA; CDR2 reads YSYEKL. DNA of the CDR3: TGCGCCAGCAGCCTCCGGACTAGCGGGAGGGAACCCTACGAGCAGTACTTC. Protein sequence: CASSLRTSGREPYEQYF.

The chain links TRBV7-9 to TRBJ1-4, with 9 nucleotides matching TRBD1. The CDR3 loop spans 16 amino acids. V lost 4 bases to trimming and J lost 5 bases; unmatched junction nucleotides: 8. Germline CDR1 SEHNR, CDR2 FQNEAQ (reference sequence). CDR3 coding DNA: TGTGCCAGCAGCTCGGGACAGGGTGCCCTAAATGAAAAACTGTTTTTT. Translated: CASSSGQGALNEKLFF.

The chain is built from TRBV7-6 and TRBJ2-2; 8 positions agree with TRBD1. Looked up from germline, CDR1 is SGHVS and CDR2 is FNYEAQ. V shed 4 bases and J 3 bases; nucleotides not matched to a gene: 7. The CDR3 runs 16 residues. The CDR3 DNA reads TGTGCCAGCAGCTCGGACAGGGTTGTTTACACCGGGGAGCTGTTTTTT. Amino acids: CASSSDRVVYTGELFF. Combining the CDR3 with reference TRBV7-6 and TRBJ2-2 gives the whole variable domain GAGVSQSPRYKVTKRGQDVALRCDPISGHVSLYWYRQALGQGPEFLTYFNYEAQQDKSGLPNDRFSAERPEGSISTLTIQRTEQRDSAMYRCASSSDRVVYTGELFFGEGSRLTVL.

This rearrangement joins TRBV29-1 to TRBJ2-6; D is uncertain. This CDR3 has 13 amino acids. The V gene's germline CDR1 is SQVTM and CDR2 ANQGSEA. V dropped 7 bases and J dropped 4 bases, with 11 bases sitting between them. The CDR3 DNA is TGCAGCGCGTTAGTAGCCGGGGCCAACGTCCTGACTTTC. Protein: CSALVAGANVLTF. The full variable domain, rest sourced from reference TRBV29-1 and TRBJ2-6, is SAVISQKPSRDICQRGTSLTIQCQVDSQVTMMFWYRQQPGQSLTLIATANQGSEATYESGFVIDKFPISRPNLTFSTLTVSNMSPEDSSIYLCSALVAGANVLTFGAGSRLTVL.

This clone was found a few times. This chain joins TRBV30 and TRBJ1-2, with a tentative D call TRBD1 (5 bases). Per the germline V gene, CDR1 is GTSNPN and CDR2 is SVGIG (reference sequence). The CDR3 loop spans 13 amino acids. V was clipped by 3 bases and J by 3 bases, with 11 bases between them. CDR3 DNA sequence: TGTGCCTGGAGCCGACAGCTCTACTATGGCTACACCTTC. The encoded protein is CAWSRQLYYGYTF.

The chain couples TRBV6-1 to TRBJ2-3; 9 bases map to TRBD2. Germline V gives CDR1 MNHNS, CDR2 SASEGT. V gave up 0 bases and J gave up 3 bases; unmatched junction bases: 7. This CDR3 has 17 residues. The CDR3 reads CASSEALAGTGTDTQYF. CDR3 DNA sequence: TGTGCCAGCAGTGAAGCGCTAGCGGGAACGGGGACAGATACGCAGTATTTT.

The CDR3 region is CASSLASRGNAYGYTF. The DNA of the CDR3 is TGTGCCAGCAGTTTAGCCAGTCGGGGCAATGCTTATGGCTACACCTTC. The rearrangement uses TRBV28 and TRBJ1-2, with D maybe TRBD1 (5 bases). This CDR3 has 16 amino acids. From germline, CDR1 is MDHEN and CDR2 SYDVKM. V shed 2 bases and J shed 5 bases, with 18 bases lying between them.

The V and J genes are TRBV2 and TRBJ1-2; D unresolved. The V gene's germline CDR1 is SNHLY and CDR2 FYNNEI. With 6 bases removed from V and 4 bases from J, the gap between germline ends came to 15 bases. This CDR3 spans 14 amino acids. The CDR3 DNA reads as TGTGCCAGCAGCCCGCAACGGCAGACCTATGGCTACACCTTC. Translation: CASSPQRQTYGYTF. The full variable domain, in which reference TRBV2 and TRBJ1-2 provide the parts outside the CDR3, is EPEVTQTPSHQVTQMGQEVILRCVPISNHLYFYWYRQILGQKVEFLVSFYNNEISEKSEIFDDQFSVERPDGSNFTLKIRSTKLEDSAMYFCASSPQRQTYGYTFGSGTRLTVV.

V usage is TRBV5-6 and J usage is TRBJ2-7; 10 bases are a match to TRBD1. The V and J ends lost 4 bases and 0 bases, in that order; junction bases with no gene match: 10. CDR1 and CDR2 (germline): SGHDT, YYEEEE. This CDR3 spans 17 amino acids. The CDR3 sequence: CASSLTDRGPFSYEQYF. CDR3 coding DNA: TGTGCCAGCAGCCTGACCGACAGGGGGCCATTCTCCTACGAGCAGTACTTC.

V usage is TRBV6-5 and J usage is TRBJ1-5, with D maybe TRBD1 (5 bases). This CDR3 has 14 amino acids. Germline V gene lookup returns CDR1 MNHEY and CDR2 SVGAGI. V lost 2 bases and J lost 6, with 11 bases in between. The CDR3 bases are TGTGCCAGCAGTTACGTTGGGGGTAGTCAGCCCCAGCATTTT. It yields the protein CASSYVGGSQPQHF.

The gene calls are TRBV5-1 and TRBJ1-2; maybe TRBD1 (5 bases). Trimming removed 1 base at V and 6 bases at J, with 13 bases between. CDR1 and CDR2 (germline): SGHRS, YFSETQ. The CDR3 runs 14 residues. The CDR3 DNA sequence: TGCGCCAGCAGCTTGTTAGGGCAGGGCCATGGCTACACCTTC. Its translation is CASSLLGQGHGYTF.

V and J are TRBV9 and TRBJ2-2; D not certain. This CDR3 spans 15 amino acids. The germline V gene has CDR1 SGDLS and CDR2 YYNGEE. V dropped 4 bases and J dropped 0 bases, with 10 bases sitting between them. Here the CDR3 reads CASSRAAANTGELFF. The CDR3 nucleotides read TGTGCCAGCAGCCGCGCCGCCGCGAACACCGGGGAGCTGTTTTTT.

The DNA for the CDR3 is TGTGCCAGCAGTTACGGACTAGCGGCAAACACCGGGGAGCTGTTTTTT. Translating gives CASSYGLAANTGELFF. The rearrangement links TRBV2 to TRBJ2-2, with 10 nucleotides matching TRBD2. Germline V gene data show CDR1 as SNHLY and CDR2 as FYNNEI. CDR3 length: 16 residues. The V gene end was trimmed by 5 bases and the J gene end by 2 bases; junction bases not matched to a gene: 5.